The 13 T cell receptor beta chains presented below share a single source sample, sequenced in a study of regulatory T cells in long-lasting Graves disease. Construction of TCR beta libraries relied on iRepertoire HTBI primers and on Arm-PCR targeting CDR3 regions. MiXCR was run by TCRdb on the multiplex PCR reads, yielding one entry per CDR3 protein. The top ten clones hold 18% of a sample with under 800,000 distinct CDR3 sequences, roughly 16% of them seen once. Specified time point: newly diagnosed GD, antithyroid drugs for less than 3 months. The TCR library was made from RNA that had been extracted from PBMCs in TRIzol. The same data also went into a second study, on T cells in Graves' hyperthyroidism and ophthalmopathy.

The material sequenced was peripheral blood mononuclear cells (PBMCs), taken at new diagnosis, from a patient treated with antithyroid drugs. The receptors originated from a woman aged 25 to 39 with Graves disease.

In its sample, this clonotype was seen a few times. The chain is built from TRBV7-8 and TRBJ2-7; 7 bases match TRBD2. The junction had 9 bases not matched to a gene; V was cut back by 4 bases and J by 0 bases. Germline V CDR1 and CDR2: SGHVS, FQNEAQ. The CDR3 spans 16 residues. In nucleotides, the CDR3 is TGTGCCAGCAGCTCTCCGGGAGGCCTTTCCTCCTACGAGCAGTACTTC. This gives the protein CASSSPGGLSSYEQYF.

Ten or more counts support this clonotype. The chain employs TRBV12-3 or TRBV12-4 and TRBJ2-7; D is perhaps TRBD1 or TRBD2 (6 bases each). V was cut by 5 bases and J by 2 bases, with 13 bases left in between. The CDR3 loop spans 14 amino acids. The CDR3 here is CASSPAGQTYEQYF. CDR3 nucleotide sequence: TGTGCCAGCAGTCCTGCGGGACAAACCTACGAGCAGTACTTC.

The V call is TRBV11-2, the J call TRBJ2-2; 11 bases match TRBD1. V shed 4 bases and J 6 bases; nucleotides not matched to a gene: 4. Germline assignment: CDR1 SGHAT and CDR2 FQNNGV. The CDR3 extends over 15 amino acids. CDR3 residues: CASSSRDRGAGELFF. The CDR3 DNA sequence: TGTGCCAGCAGCTCCCGGGACAGGGGGGCCGGGGAGCTGTTTTTT.

The table lists this clonotype with many counts. The V and J genes are TRBV9 and TRBJ1-3; D ambiguous. CDR1 is SGDLS, CDR2 YYNGEE, per germline. With 0 bases removed from V and 4 bases from J, the gap between germline ends came to 8 bases. CDR3 length: 14 amino acids. The CDR3, as DNA: TGTGCCAGCAGCGTAGAGGCGGCAGGAAACACCATATATTTT. The encoded protein is CASSVEAAGNTIYF.

The chain joins TRBV27 to TRBJ1-5, with D uncertain. The V and J ends lost 0 bases and 4 bases respectively, with 7 bases between them. The CDR3 spans 14 residues. From germline, CDR1 is MNHEY and CDR2 SMNVEV (reference sequence). The CDR3 reads CASSLSDVNQPQHF. Written as DNA, the CDR3 is TGTGCCAGCAGTTTATCAGACGTAAATCAGCCCCAGCATTTT.

The chain recombines TRBV20-1 with TRBJ2-5; 8 positions agree with TRBD1. This CDR3 spans 17 amino acids. Germline values: CDR1 DFQATT, CDR2 SNEGSKA (reference sequence). Trimming took 4 bases from V and 5 from J; bases not matched to a gene: 18. The CDR3, as DNA: TGCAGTGCTATAAAACGGGGAGGACAGGGCGGGCGGGAGACCCAGTACTTC. This gives the protein CSAIKRGGQGGRETQYF.

This chain connects TRBV5-1 to TRBJ2-7; 7 bases match TRBD2. Per the germline V gene, CDR1 is SGHRS and CDR2 is YFSETQ. This CDR3 has 15 residues. With V trimmed by 5 bases and J by 3 bases, 11 bases remained unmatched. Here the CDR3 DNA reads TGCGCCAGCAGTCCTGCTCCCGGGGGGAGCTACGAGCAGTACTTC. Translating gives CASSPAPGGSYEQYF.

This clonotype occurred many times. The V and J genes are TRBV10-3 and TRBJ1-1; D is possibly TRBD1 (6 bases). CDR3 size: 13 residues. Between the trimmed V and J ends, which lost 4 bases and 1 base, there was a span of 7 bases. CDR1 and CDR2 (germline): ENHRY, SYGVKD. The CDR3 DNA reads as TGTGCCATCAGTGCGACAGGGAACACTGAAGCTTTCTTT. Encoded protein: CAISATGNTEAFF.

This clonotype came up many times. This chain links TRBV10-3 with TRBJ1-2; 7 positions agree with TRBD1. Germline values: CDR1 ENHRY, CDR2 SYGVKD. V was clipped by 4 bases and J by 4 bases; unmatched bases: 3. The length of the CDR3 is 13 residues. The CDR3 loop reads CAISAGTAYGYTF. In nucleotides, the CDR3 is TGTGCCATCAGTGCCGGGACAGCCTATGGCTACACCTTC.

The chain joins TRBV7-9 to TRBJ2-6; D may correspond to TRBD1 or TRBD2 (5 bases each). The CDR3 has 11 residues. Trimming stripped 4 bases from V and 13 bases from J, with 8 bases between. From germline, CDR1 is SEHNR and CDR2 FQNEAQ (reference sequence). Written as DNA, the CDR3 is TGTGCCAGCAGCTGGGGGATTGTCCTGACTTTC. This translates into CASSWGIVLTF.

This clonotype has just a few counts. The chain is built from TRBV5-1 and TRBJ1-2; D might be TRBD1 (6 bases). V dropped 1 base and J dropped 4 bases, with 11 bases sitting between them. The CDR3 totals 14 residues. Germline V lookup: CDR1 SGHRS, CDR2 YFSETQ. CDR3 loop: CASSLFEGVYGYTF. CDR3 nucleotides: TGCGCCAGCAGCTTGTTTGAGGGGGTCTATGGCTACACCTTC.

This clonotype was observed a handful of times. The chain employs TRBV7-6 and TRBJ1-2, with TRBD1 as a possible D gene (6 bases). From germline, CDR1 is SGHVS and CDR2 FNYEAQ. The V end was cut by 5 bases, the J end by 6 bases, with 16 bases between. The CDR3 is made up of 14 amino acids. This CDR3 is CASSHLLPGDGYTF. The CDR3 coding sequence is TGTGCCAGCAGCCATCTCCTCCCAGGGGATGGCTACACCTTC.

This clonotype was picked up many times. The V and J genes are TRBV11-2 and TRBJ1-4; no definite D call. Germline V gene data show CDR1 as SGHAT and CDR2 as FQNNGV. The CDR3 loop spans 17 amino acids. V shed 4 bases and J shed 0 bases, with 15 bases lying between them. CDR3 residues: CASSSPQVVPTNEKLFF. CDR3 DNA sequence: TGTGCCAGCAGCTCCCCTCAAGTGGTCCCAACTAATGAAAAACTGTTTTTT.